The 2 T cell receptor beta chains in this list originate from one sample, sequenced in a study of cytomegalovirus exposure and HLA in healthy donors. Primers included in the PCR were 60 Vbeta and 13 Jbeta primers. The protocol was immunoSEQ multiplex PCR, while the TCRdb copy is restricted to in-frame clones and leaves out a portion. The sample yields roughly 92,000 clones, 6.5% to 8% seen once. What was sequenced was PBMCs. All receptors come from a man aged 50-60 years in good health and CMV-seronegative.

V is TRBV7-2 and J is TRBJ2-5, with D maybe TRBD1 (6 bases). CDR3 size: 14 residues. Germline CDR1 SGHTA, CDR2 FQGNSA. The germline V and J ends were trimmed by 3 bases and 4 bases, with 12 bases remaining between them. As DNA, the CDR3 is TGTGCCAGCAGCTTCGGGATCAGGGGAGAGACCCAGTACTTC. Protein sequence: CASSFGIRGETQYF.

This clone has ten or more counts. The gene calls are TRBV6-1 and TRBJ2-7; D possibly corresponds to TRBD1 (5 bases). There are 15 residues in the CDR3. V lost 7 bases and J lost 3, with 19 bases in between. The germline V gene encodes CDR1 MNHNS and CDR2 SASEGT. CDR3 DNA: TGTGCCAGCACCGACAGCCTAAGGTTCAACTACGAGCAGTACTTC. This codes for CASTDSLRFNYEQYF.